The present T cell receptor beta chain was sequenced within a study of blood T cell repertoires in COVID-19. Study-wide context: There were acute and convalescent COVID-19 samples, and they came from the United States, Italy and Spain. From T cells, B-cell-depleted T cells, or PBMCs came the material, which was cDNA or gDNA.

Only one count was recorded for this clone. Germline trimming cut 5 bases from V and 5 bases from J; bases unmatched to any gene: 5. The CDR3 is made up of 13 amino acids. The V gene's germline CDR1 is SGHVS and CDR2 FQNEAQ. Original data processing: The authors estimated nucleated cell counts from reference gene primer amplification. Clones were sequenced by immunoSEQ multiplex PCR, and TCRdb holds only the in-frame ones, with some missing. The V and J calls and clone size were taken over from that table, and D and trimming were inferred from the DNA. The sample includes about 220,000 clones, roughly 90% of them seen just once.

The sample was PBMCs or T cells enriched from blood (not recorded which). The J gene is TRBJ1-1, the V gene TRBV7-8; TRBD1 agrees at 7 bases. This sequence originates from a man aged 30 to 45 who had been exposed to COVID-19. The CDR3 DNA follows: TGTGCCAGCAGCCTACAGGGGATGACTGAAGCTTTCTTT. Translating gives CASSLQGMTEAFF.